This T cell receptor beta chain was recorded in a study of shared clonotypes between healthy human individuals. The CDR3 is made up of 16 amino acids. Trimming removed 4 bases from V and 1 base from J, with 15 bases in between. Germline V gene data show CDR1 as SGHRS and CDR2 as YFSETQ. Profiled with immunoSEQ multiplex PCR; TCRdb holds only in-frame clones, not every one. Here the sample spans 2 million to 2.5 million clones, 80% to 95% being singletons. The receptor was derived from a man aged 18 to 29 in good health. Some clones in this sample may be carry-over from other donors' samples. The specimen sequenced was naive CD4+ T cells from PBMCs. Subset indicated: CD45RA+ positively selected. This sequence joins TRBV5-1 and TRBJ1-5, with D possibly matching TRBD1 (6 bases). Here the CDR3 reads CASSAGQFGSNQPQHF. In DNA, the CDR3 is TGCGCCAGCAGCGCAGGACAGTTTGGCAGCAATCAGCCCCAGCATTTT.